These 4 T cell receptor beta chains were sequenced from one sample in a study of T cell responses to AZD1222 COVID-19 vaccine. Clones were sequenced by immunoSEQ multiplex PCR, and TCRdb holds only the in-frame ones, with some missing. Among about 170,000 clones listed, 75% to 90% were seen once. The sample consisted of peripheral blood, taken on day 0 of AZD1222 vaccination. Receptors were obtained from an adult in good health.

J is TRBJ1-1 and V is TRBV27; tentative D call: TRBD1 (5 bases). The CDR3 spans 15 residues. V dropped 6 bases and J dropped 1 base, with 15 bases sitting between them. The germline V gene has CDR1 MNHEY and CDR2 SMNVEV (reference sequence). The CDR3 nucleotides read TGTGCCAGCAGCTTCAACGGGGACGAGAACACTGAAGCTTTCTTT. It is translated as CASSFNGDENTEAFF.

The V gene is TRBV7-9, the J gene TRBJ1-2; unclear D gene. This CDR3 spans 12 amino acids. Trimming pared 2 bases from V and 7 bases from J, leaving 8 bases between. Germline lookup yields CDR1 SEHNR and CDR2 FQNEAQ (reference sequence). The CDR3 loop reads CASSLTIGGYTF. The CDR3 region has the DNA TGTGCCAGCAGCTTAACTATTGGTGGCTACACCTTC. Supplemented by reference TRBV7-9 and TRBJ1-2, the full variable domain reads DTGVSQNPRHKITKRGQNVTFRCDPISEHNRLYWYRQTLGQGPEFLTYFQNEAQLEKSRLLSDRFSAERPKGSFSTLEIQRTEQGDSAMYLCASSLTIGGYTFGSGTRLTVV.

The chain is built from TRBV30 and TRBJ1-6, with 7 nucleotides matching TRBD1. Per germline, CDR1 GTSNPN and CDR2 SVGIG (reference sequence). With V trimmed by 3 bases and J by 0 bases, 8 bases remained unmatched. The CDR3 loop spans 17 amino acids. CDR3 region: CAWRHPGQSSYNSPLHF. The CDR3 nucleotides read TGTGCCTGGAGGCACCCGGGACAGAGCTCCTATAATTCACCCCTCCACTTT. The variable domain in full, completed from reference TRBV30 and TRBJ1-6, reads SQTIHQWPATLVQPVGSPLSLECTVEGTSNPNLYWYRQAAGRGLQLLFYSVGIGQISSEVPQNLSASRPQDRQFILSSKKLLLSDSGFYLCAWRHPGQSSYNSPLHFGNGTRLTVT.

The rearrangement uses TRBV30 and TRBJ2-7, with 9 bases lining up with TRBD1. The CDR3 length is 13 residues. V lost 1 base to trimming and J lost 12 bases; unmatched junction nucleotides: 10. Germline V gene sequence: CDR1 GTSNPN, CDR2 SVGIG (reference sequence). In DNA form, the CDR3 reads TGTGCCTGGAGTGCGGACAGGGGTACGAGTGGGTACTTC. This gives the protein CAWSADRGTSGYF.